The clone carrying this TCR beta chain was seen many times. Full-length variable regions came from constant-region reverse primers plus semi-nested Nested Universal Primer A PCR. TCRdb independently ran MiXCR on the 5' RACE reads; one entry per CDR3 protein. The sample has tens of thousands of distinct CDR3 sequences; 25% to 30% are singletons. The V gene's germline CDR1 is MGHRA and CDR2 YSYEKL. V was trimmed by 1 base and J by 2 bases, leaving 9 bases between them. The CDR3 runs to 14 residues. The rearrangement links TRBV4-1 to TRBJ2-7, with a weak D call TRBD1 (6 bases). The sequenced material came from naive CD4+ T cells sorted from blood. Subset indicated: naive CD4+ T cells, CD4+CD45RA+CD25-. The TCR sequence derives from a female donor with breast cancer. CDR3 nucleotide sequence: TGCGCCAGCAGCCAAGTCACAGGGACCTACGAGCAGTACTTC. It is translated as CASSQVTGTYEQYF.